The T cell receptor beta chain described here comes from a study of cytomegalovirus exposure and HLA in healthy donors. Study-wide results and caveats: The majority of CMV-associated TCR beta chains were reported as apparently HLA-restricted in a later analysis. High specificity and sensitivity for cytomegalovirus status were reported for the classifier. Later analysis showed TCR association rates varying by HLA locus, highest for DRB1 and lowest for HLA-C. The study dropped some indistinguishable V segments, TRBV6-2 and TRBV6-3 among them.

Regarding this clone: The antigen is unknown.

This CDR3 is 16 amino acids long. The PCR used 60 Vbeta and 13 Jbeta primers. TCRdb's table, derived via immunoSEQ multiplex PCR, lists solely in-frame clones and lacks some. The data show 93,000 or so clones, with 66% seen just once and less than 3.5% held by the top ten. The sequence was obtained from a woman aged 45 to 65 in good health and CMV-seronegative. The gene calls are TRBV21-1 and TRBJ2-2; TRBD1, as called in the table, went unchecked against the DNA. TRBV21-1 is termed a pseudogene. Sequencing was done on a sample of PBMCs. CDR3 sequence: CASRLKPGFKAGELFF. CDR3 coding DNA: TGTGCCAGCAGACTGAAACCAGGGTTTAAGGCCGGGGAGCTGTTTTTT.